What follows describes a single TCR beta chain. This specimen comes from a study of blood T cell repertoires in COVID-19. Method: immunoSEQ multiplex PCR; TCRdb's copy keeps in-frame clones and lacks some. The table includes a few hundred thousand clones, 92% detected once. Sequencing input: PBMCs or T cells enriched from blood (not recorded which). This receptor was obtained from a woman younger than 45 who had recovered from COVID-19.

The CDR3 reads CASSPDMGTSFF. CDR3 nucleotide sequence: TGTGCCAGCAGTCCCGACATGGGCACATCTTTCTTT. V is TRBV2 and J is TRBJ1-1; D remains ambiguous. V gave up 5 bases and J gave up 12 bases, with 16 bases separating them. Germline V gene data show CDR1 as SNHLY and CDR2 as FYNNEI. This CDR3 has 12 amino acids.